A single sample gave rise to the 26 T cell receptor beta chains below, sequenced in a study of neurological immune-mediated disorders. TCRdb re-analysed the 5' RACE reads in MiXCR, keeping a single row per CDR3 protein. Of under 80,000 distinct CDR3 sequences in the sample, roughly 5.5% were seen once. Sequencing was carried out using PBMCs. These receptors were collected from a woman in her 30s with multiple sclerosis.

Only a few counts were recorded for this clonotype. The chain is built from TRBV5-1 and TRBJ2-6, with D possibly matching TRBD1 (5 bases). The germline CDR1 and CDR2 sequences are SGHRS and YFSETQ. CDR3 length: 15 amino acids. V lost 6 bases to trimming and J lost 0 bases, with 10 bases between them. This CDR3 reads CASITGDSGANVLTF. The CDR3 nucleotides read TGCGCCAGCATAACAGGTGACTCTGGGGCCAACGTCCTGACTTTC.

This clonotype showed up just a few times. Being one base from a much bigger clone, this may be a read error. The chain uses TRBV28 and TRBJ2-7; either TRBD1 or TRBD2 may fit D (5 bases each). This CDR3 has 14 amino acids. V was clipped by 7 bases and J by 7 bases, with 20 bases between them. Per the germline V gene, CDR1 is MDHEN and CDR2 is SYDVKM. The CDR3 sequence: CASTRRERGEEQYF. CDR3 nucleotide sequence: TGTGCCAGCACCCGCAGGGAAAGAGGGGAAGAGCAGTACTTC.

This chain connects TRBV21-1 to TRBJ1-5; the DNA was not used to check the table's D call, TRBD1. TRBV21-1 is labeled a pseudogene. The CDR3 contains 14 residues. CDR3 protein: CASGGRHSNQPQNF. As DNA, the CDR3 is TGTGCCAGCGGGGGGCGACATAGCAATCAGCCCCAGAATTTT.

This clonotype was observed at least ten times. V and J are TRBV5-1 and TRBJ2-5; 7 bases align to TRBD1. The CDR3 extends over 12 amino acids. Germline V CDR1 and CDR2: SGHRS, YFSETQ. V lost 5 bases to trimming and J lost 3 bases; unmatched junction nucleotides: 1. For the CDR3, the DNA is TGCGCCAGCAGGGACAGGAAAGAGACCCAGTACTTC. Translated, it gives CASRDRKETQYF. Looking up the rest from reference TRBV5-1 and TRBJ2-5 gives the full variable domain: KAGVTQTPRYLIKTRGQQVTLSCSPISGHRSVSWYQQTPGQGLQFLFEYFSETQRNKGNFPGRFSGRQFSNSRSEMNVSTLELGDSALYLCASRDRKETQYFGPGTRLLVL.

This clonotype has ten or more counts. This CDR3 reads CASSLGWETGGYTF. Written as DNA, the CDR3 is TGTGCCAGCAGCTTAGGTTGGGAAACTGGTGGCTACACCTTC. This chain joins TRBV7-2 and TRBJ1-2, with D unresolved. Germline CDR1 and CDR2: SGHTA and FQGNSA. The V end lost 1 base, the J end lost 7 bases, and 13 bases lay between the germline ends. There are 14 residues in the CDR3. Drawing the rest from reference TRBV7-2 and TRBJ1-2, the complete variable domain is GAGVSQSPSNKVTEKGKDVELRCDPISGHTALYWYRQSLGQGLEFLIYFQGNSAPDKSGLPSDRFSAERTGGSVSTLTIQRTQQEDSAVYLCASSLGWETGGYTFGSGTRLTVV.

This clonotype was counted at least ten times. The V gene is TRBV2, the J gene TRBJ1-2; D not certain. There are 16 residues in the CDR3. From germline, CDR1 is SNHLY and CDR2 FYNNEI. Trimming shortened V by 3 bases and J by 4 bases, and 18 bases separated the two germline ends. As DNA, the CDR3 is TGTGCCAGCAGTGATCGTAGTATTCTTAGGTCCTATGGCTACACCTTC. Translating it yields CASSDRSILRSYGYTF.

This clonotype appeared many times. The genes are TRBV5-1 and TRBJ2-1; a possible D gene is TRBD2 (5 bases). The germline V gene has CDR1 SGHRS and CDR2 YFSETQ. Between the trimmed V and J ends, which lost 6 bases and 8 bases, there was a span of 18 bases. This CDR3 has 14 amino acids. CDR3 in amino acids: CASTLIVGSDEQFF. The CDR3 nucleotides are TGCGCCAGCACCCTTATCGTGGGGAGCGATGAGCAGTTCTTC. Filled out from reference TRBV5-1 and TRBJ2-1, the complete variable domain reads KAGVTQTPRYLIKTRGQQVTLSCSPISGHRSVSWYQQTPGQGLQFLFEYFSETQRNKGNFPGRFSGRQFSNSRSEMNVSTLELGDSALYLCASTLIVGSDEQFFGPGTRLTVL.

In this sample, this clonotype turned up many times. The chain carries TRBV3-1 and TRBJ1-1; TRBD1 might be the D (5 bases). Germline values: CDR1 LGHDT, CDR2 YNNKEL (reference sequence). V lost 5 bases, J lost 6 bases, and 16 bases lay in between. The CDR3 contains 14 residues. Here the CDR3 DNA reads TGTGCCAGCAGCTACACTCCAGGGAGCTCTGAAGCTTTCTTT. Translated, it gives CASSYTPGSSEAFF. The full variable domain, with the rest looked up from reference TRBV3-1 and TRBJ1-1, is DTAVSQTPKYLVTQMGNDKSIKCEQNLGHDTMYWYKQDSKKFLKIMFSYNNKELIINETVPNRFSPKSPDKAHLNLHINSLELGDSAVYFCASSYTPGSSEAFFGQGTRLTVV.

This clonotype was seen at least ten times. The CDR3 loop reads CASSQALGMRNEQYF. CDR3 nucleotide sequence: TGTGCCAGCAGCCAAGCCCTGGGAATGCGGAATGAGCAGTACTTC. The J gene is TRBJ2-7, the V gene TRBV4-2, with D uncertain. The CDR3 has 15 residues. Germline CDR1 is LGHNA and CDR2 is YNFKEQ. V was pared by 1 base and J by 7 bases, with 17 bases between.

This clonotype was picked up many times. The chain has TRBV5-6 and TRBJ1-2; 7 bases match TRBD1. Germline trimming cut 4 bases from V and 8 bases from J; bases unmatched to any gene: 14. From germline, CDR1 is SGHDT and CDR2 YYEEEE. This CDR3 spans 15 amino acids. For the CDR3, the DNA is TGTGCCAGCAGCGCCGTCGGCAGGGGGGAAAAAGGCTACACCTTC. It codes for CASSAVGRGEKGYTF.

This clonotype was counted ten times or more. This chain uses TRBV20-1 with TRBJ2-7; a weak D match, TRBD2 (6 bases). The CDR3 totals 14 residues. The germline V and J ends were trimmed by 4 bases and 2 bases, with 15 bases remaining between them. CDR1 is DFQATT, CDR2 SNEGSKA, per germline (reference sequence). The CDR3 sequence is CSATGTHPTYEQYF. DNA of the CDR3: TGCAGTGCTACCGGGACTCACCCCACCTACGAGCAGTACTTC.

The table lists this clonotype with many counts. The chain employs TRBV28 and TRBJ1-6, with 9 bases lining up with TRBD1. This CDR3 region has 16 residues. The ends lost 7 bases at V and 7 bases at J; junction bases unmatched: 11. Germline CDR1 is MDHEN and CDR2 is SYDVKM. Here the CDR3 reads CASTLQGALGNSPLHF. As DNA, the CDR3 is TGTGCCAGCACATTACAGGGGGCGTTGGGAAATTCACCCCTCCACTTT.

The sample holds many counts of this clonotype. The chain carries TRBV21-1 and TRBJ2-2. TRBV21-1 is recorded as a pseudogene. The CDR3 totals 15 residues. CDR3 DNA: TGTGCCAGCAGCAAAGAAGAGACGAACACCGGGGAGCTGTTTTTT. The encoded protein is CASSKEETNTGELFF.

In this sample, this clonotype turned up many times. V gene TRBV20-1 combines with J gene TRBJ2-7, with 7 bases identical to TRBD2. With V trimmed by 5 bases and J by 6 bases, 7 bases remained unmatched. Germline assignment: CDR1 DFQATT and CDR2 SNEGSKA (reference sequence). This CDR3 is built from 12 residues. Here the CDR3 DNA reads TGCAGTGCTCACCCGGGGGGTGGCGAGCAGTACTTC. Translated: CSAHPGGGEQYF.

CDR3 in DNA: TGCAGTGCTAGAGATACCCGGCGGGCGCGCACAGATACGCAGTATTTT. As protein: CSARDTRRARTDTQYF. The chain joins TRBV20-1 to TRBJ2-3; a weak D match, TRBD2 (5 bases). The CDR3 covers 16 residues. Trimming left V 0 bases short and J 1 base short, with 14 bases between. The germline V gene has CDR1 DFQATT and CDR2 SNEGSKA (reference sequence).

This clonotype has at least ten counts. The CDR3 here is CASSPKGPNRYNEQFF. The CDR3, as DNA: TGTGCCAGCAGCCCGAAAGGACCGAACCGGTACAATGAGCAGTTCTTC. The chain has TRBV14 and TRBJ2-1; no reliable D call. This CDR3 contains 16 residues. Deletions cut 4 bases from V and 4 bases from J, with 17 bases between. Germline values: CDR1 SGHDN, CDR2 FVKESK.

The table lists this clonotype with many counts. The J gene is TRBJ2-7, the V gene TRBV20-1; TRBD2 is a possible D gene (5 bases). This CDR3 comprises 16 residues. The V and J ends lost 3 bases and 1 base respectively, with 19 bases between them. CDR1 is DFQATT, CDR2 SNEGSKA, per germline (reference sequence). The DNA for the CDR3 is TGCAGTGCTAGGTTGGTCTCGGGAATAAGTTCCTACGAGCAGTACTTC. Protein sequence: CSARLVSGISSYEQYF.

This clonotype was seen only a few times. The DNA of the CDR3 is TGTGCCAGCAGCCTACGGGGACAGGGAGGGACGGCTAATGAAAAACTGTTTTTT. The encoded protein is CASSLRGQGGTANEKLFF. The chain links TRBV3-1 to TRBJ1-4, with TRBD1 matching over 9 bases. The germline gives CDR1 LGHDT, CDR2 YNNKEL (reference sequence). The length of the CDR3 is 18 residues. Trimming cost V 4 bases and J 3 bases; bases outside gene matches: 12.

This clonotype was detected only a few times. V is TRBV6-5 and J is TRBJ1-1; D gene unclear. The V gene lost 7 bases and the J gene lost 3 bases, with 21 bases spanning the gap. This CDR3 spans 16 amino acids. The germline CDR1 and CDR2 sequences are MNHEY and SVGAGI. The CDR3 protein is CASTLSYGGSDTEAFF. The CDR3 DNA reads as TGTGCCAGCACCCTATCCTACGGTGGATCGGACACTGAAGCTTTCTTT.

This clonotype was found a few times. The chain links TRBV2 to TRBJ2-2; D not certain. CDR3 size: 12 residues. The germline gives CDR1 SNHLY, CDR2 FYNNEI. The ends were cut back, 9 bases at V and 5 bases at J, with 10 bases in the middle. The CDR3 here is CASGFGTGELFF. The CDR3 DNA reads as TGTGCCAGTGGTTTTGGAACCGGGGAGCTGTTTTTT.

This clonotype was counted at least ten times. The chain uses TRBV29-1 and TRBJ2-3; no definite D call. V was cut by 3 bases and J by 3 bases, with 10 bases left in between. The V gene's germline CDR1 is SQVTM and CDR2 ANQGSEA. This CDR3 comprises 13 residues. This CDR3 reads CSVEALKTDTQYF. CDR3 DNA: TGCAGCGTTGAGGCACTGAAGACAGATACGCAGTATTTT.

On this clonotype itself: This may come from a read error, since a much larger clone is one base off. The chain uses TRBV3-1 and TRBJ2-4; D remains ambiguous. The CDR3 is made up of 15 amino acids. V was shortened by 2 bases and J by 5 bases, with 13 bases between the two germline ends. Germline CDR1 and CDR2: LGHDT and YNNKEL (reference sequence). CDR3 loop: CASSQSPGAQNIQYF. CDR3 nucleotides: TGTGCCAGCAGCCAAAGCCCTGGTGCCCAAAACATTCAGTACTTC.

This clonotype was observed a few times. This chain joins TRBV20-1 and TRBJ2-7; 8 positions match TRBD2. V dropped 5 bases and J dropped 3; count of bases not matched to a gene: 9. Germline V gene sequence: CDR1 DFQATT, CDR2 SNEGSKA (reference sequence). The CDR3 runs to 14 residues. CDR3 in amino acids: CSASGGESFYEQYF. The CDR3 DNA sequence: TGCAGTGCTTCGGGGGGGGAAAGTTTCTACGAGCAGTACTTC.

This clonotype was detected ten times or more. The chain recombines TRBV5-1 with TRBJ1-4; a weak D match, TRBD1 (6 bases). The CDR3 loop spans 15 amino acids. Trimming pared 0 bases from V and 5 bases from J, leaving 11 bases between. Germline lookup yields CDR1 SGHRS and CDR2 YFSETQ. CDR3 nucleotides: TGCGCCAGCAGCTTGGACTTACAGGGAAATGAAAAACTGTTTTTT. It codes for CASSLDLQGNEKLFF.

This clonotype was found many times. The chain couples TRBV6-5 to TRBJ2-5, with 12 bases lining up with TRBD2. The CDR3 sequence is 15 residues long. Losses at the gene ends were 6 bases for V and 5 bases for J; bases not matched to a gene: 7. Looked up from germline, CDR1 is MNHEY and CDR2 is SVGAGI. The CDR3 DNA sequence: TGTGCCAGCAGCCTACTAGCGGGGGGTCCGGAGACCCAGTACTTC. It translates to CASSLLAGGPETQYF.

This clonotype was counted many times. The chain combines TRBV7-8 with TRBJ2-7; perhaps TRBD1 as D (6 bases). The germline V and J ends were trimmed by 5 bases and 6 bases, with 17 bases remaining between them. CDR3 length: 14 residues. Looked up from germline, CDR1 is SGHVS and CDR2 is FQNEAQ. The CDR3 DNA sequence: TGTGCCAGCAGCCCAGAGAACAGGGTCGGCGAGCAGTACTTC. This codes for CASSPENRVGEQYF.